A single sample is the source of the 9 T cell receptor beta chains below, sequenced in a study of long-term antiretroviral therapy in people with HIV. Version v3.0 of the immunoSEQ assay was performed at survey level. Using immunoSEQ multiplex PCR, the repertoire was profiled, and TCRdb retains in-frame clones only, with some absent. The sample gives some 34,000 clones, roughly 80% of which show up once; approximately 3.4% is in the top ten. The material sequenced was unsorted PBMCs, taken 1.9 years after starting antiretroviral therapy. These receptors came from a man between 18 and 35 years old with HIV.

This rearrangement joins TRBV18 to TRBJ2-3; D unclear. Deletions cut 1 base from V and 4 bases from J, with 3 bases between. CDR1 and CDR2 (germline): KGHSH, LQKENI. CDR3 length: 12 residues. CDR3 coding DNA: TGTGCCAGCTCACCACGGGCAGATACGCAGTATTTT. It is translated as CASSPRADTQYF. The variable domain in full, with the rest retrieved from reference TRBV18 and TRBJ2-3, is NAGVMQNPRHLVRRRGQEARLRCSPMKGHSHVYWYRQLPEEGLKFMVYLQKENIIDESGMPKERFSAEFPKEGPSILRIQQVVRGDSAAYFCASSPRADTQYFGPGTRLTVL.

The chain joins TRBV2 to TRBJ2-7; D remains unclear. CDR1 is SNHLY, CDR2 FYNNEI, per germline. V lost 10 bases and J lost 1, with 17 bases in between. The CDR3 runs to 14 residues. The CDR3 is CATTGPHDSYEQYF. CDR3 bases: TGTGCCACGACTGGACCCCACGATTCCTACGAGCAGTACTTC.

The CDR3 loop reads CASSALAGGDEQFF. The CDR3 coding sequence is TGTGCCAGCAGCGCACTAGCGGGGGGGGATGAGCAGTTCTTC. J is TRBJ2-1 and V is TRBV7-3; TRBD2 matches 13 bases. This CDR3 spans 14 amino acids. Germline lookup yields CDR1 SGHTA and CDR2 FQGTGA. The V segment lost 5 bases and the J segment 8 bases; nucleotides outside the gene matches: 3.

V gene TRBV10-3 combines with J gene TRBJ2-5; D gene uncertain. V dropped 0 bases and J dropped 4 bases, with 12 bases sitting between them. The CDR3 totals 15 residues. Germline V gene lookup returns CDR1 ENHRY and CDR2 SYGVKD. In DNA form, the CDR3 reads TGTGCCATCAGTGAGTCGCATTCGCTTGGAGAGACCCAGTACTTC. It translates to CAISESHSLGETQYF.

The chain carries TRBV4-1 and TRBJ2-3, with D hard to call. This CDR3 is 13 amino acids long. Germline assignment: CDR1 MGHRA and CDR2 YSYEKL. The V end was cut by 0 bases, the J end by 2 bases, with 3 bases between. CDR3 sequence (DNA): TGCGCCAGCAGCCAAGAATTCACAGATACGCAGTATTTT. Translation gives CASSQEFTDTQYF.

The table lists this clone with a few counts. V gene TRBV9 combines with J gene TRBJ2-2, with 9 bases that match TRBD1. Trimming removed 2 bases from V and 1 base from J; junction bases left unmatched: 6. The CDR3 loop spans 17 amino acids. The germline gives CDR1 SGDLS, CDR2 YYNGEE. CDR3 nucleotides: TGTGCCAGCAGCGTTCGGAGGGACAGGGAGAACACCGGGGAGCTGTTTTTT. Translation gives CASSVRRDRENTGELFF.

This chain uses TRBV7-9 with TRBJ2-2; no reliable D call. The ends were cut back, 4 bases at V and 2 bases at J, with 11 bases in the middle. Looked up from germline, CDR1 is SEHNR and CDR2 is FQNEAQ (reference sequence). The CDR3 covers 15 residues. This CDR3 is CASSSSLDNTGELFF. CDR3 DNA: TGTGCCAGCAGCTCCTCCCTTGATAACACCGGGGAGCTGTTTTTT. Full variable domain (rest looked up from reference TRBV7-9 and TRBJ2-2): DTGVSQNPRHKITKRGQNVTFRCDPISEHNRLYWYRQTLGQGPEFLTYFQNEAQLEKSRLLSDRFSAERPKGSFSTLEIQRTEQGDSAMYLCASSSSLDNTGELFFGEGSRLTVL.

The chain recombines TRBV29-1 with TRBJ2-5; 9 bases are a match to TRBD1. Per germline, CDR1 SQVTM and CDR2 ANQGSEA. V lost 4 bases to trimming and J lost 1 base; unmatched junction nucleotides: 4. The CDR3 is 14 amino acids. The CDR3 sequence: CSVGGTGTQETQYF. The CDR3 DNA is TGCAGCGTTGGGGGGACAGGGACCCAAGAGACCCAGTACTTC. The whole variable domain, filled in from reference TRBV29-1 and TRBJ2-5, reads SAVISQKPSRDICQRGTSLTIQCQVDSQVTMMFWYRQQPGQSLTLIATANQGSEATYESGFVIDKFPISRPNLTFSTLTVSNMSPEDSSIYLCSVGGTGTQETQYFGPGTRLLVL.

This chain uses TRBV7-9 with TRBJ2-3; no clear D. Deletions cut 6 bases from V and 8 bases from J, with 30 bases between. The CDR3 consists of 18 residues. The germline gives CDR1 SEHNR, CDR2 FQNEAQ (reference sequence). The CDR3 spells CASSPTPLTASSRFTQYF. The CDR3 DNA sequence: TGTGCCAGCAGTCCCACCCCCCTGACCGCCTCCAGCAGGTTTACGCAGTATTTT.